This TCR beta chain appears in the sequencing data of a study of blood T cell repertoires in COVID-19. TCRdb's copy holds only in-frame clones and misses some; the assay was immunoSEQ multiplex PCR. The sample consists of fewer than 650,000 clones, about 89% of them appearing once. The material sequenced was peripheral blood. The TCR was taken from a woman in her forties or fifties with COVID-19, enrolled during active disease.

The CDR3, as DNA: TGTGCCAGCTCACAGGGGACAGGAGCAGATACGCAGTATTTT. Amino acid sequence: CASSQGTGADTQYF. The chain uses TRBV18 and TRBJ2-3; 8 nucleotides agree with TRBD1. Germline V lookup: CDR1 KGHSH, CDR2 LQKENI. CDR3 length: 14 residues. Trimming at V came to 4 bases and at J to 4 bases, leaving 4 bases not matched to a gene.